This is a list of T cell receptor beta chains from one sample in a study of post-analysis software for immune sequencing data. TCRdb used MiXCR to reprocess the PCR reads, holding one entry per CDR3 protein. Of 750,000 to 950,000 distinct CDR3 sequences detected, roughly 50% appear once; the ten largest clones hold about 4.8%. Material for sequencing was blood. Receptors originate from a girl aged 10-17 years with multiple sclerosis. CDR3s include the opening cysteine and the closing phenylalanine or tryptophan. The D gene is left open where the match is weak. Size values are once, few and many counts, or a class for expanded clones, and some rows have none.

v_call	d_call	clone_size	j_call	cdr3_nt	cdr3_aa
TRBV5-1	TRBD1	-	TRBJ2-1	TGCGCCAGCAGCTGGGGACAGGGTGTAAGTGAGCAGTTCTTC	CASSWGQGVSEQFF
TRBV5-1	TRBD1	-	TRBJ2-7	TGCGCCAGCAGCAAGGGGACAGGGCCCTACGAGCAGTACTTC	CASSKGTGPYEQYF
TRBV12-5	-	-	TRBJ2-1	TGTGCTAGTGGTTTGGAACCCCACGTGCGCGGGCAGTTCTTC	CASGLEPHVRGQFF
TRBV20-1	TRBD2	-	TRBJ2-1	TGCAGTGCTATAAGCGGGAGGGGCTCCTACAATGAGCAGTTCTTC	CSAISGRGSYNEQFF
TRBV15	-	-	TRBJ2-5	TGTGCCACCAGCAGAGATTCCCACAGCGGAGAGACCCAGTACTTC	CATSRDSHSGETQYF
TRBV29-1	TRBD1	few	TRBJ2-1	TGCAGCGTTGGCCAGGGGGATAGTGAGCAGTTCTTC	CSVGQGDSEQFF
TRBV29-1	TRBD1	-	TRBJ2-7	TGCAGCGTTGAACCCGGGACAGGGCTCGGGTACGAGCAGTACTTC	CSVEPGTGLGYEQYF
TRBV6-2/TRBV6-3	-	few	TRBJ1-1	TGTGCCAGCAGTTACTCGTCTATTGTTTTTTTGGGTTTCGCTGAAGCTTTCTTT	CASSYSSIVFLGFAEAFF
TRBV7-3	TRBD2	-	TRBJ2-1	TGTGCCAGCAGCTTACCCGGGGGGAGAAATGAGCAGTTCTTC	CASSLPGGRNEQFF
TRBV5-4	-	few	TRBJ2-5	TGTGCCAGCAGCTTGTACTCAGGAGGCGAGACCCAGTACTTC	CASSLYSGGETQYF
TRBV7-3	-	-	TRBJ2-2	TGTGCCAGCAGCTTTCAGGGGACCCGAAACACCGGGGAGCTGTTTTTT	CASSFQGTRNTGELFF
TRBV6-5	TRBD2	few	TRBJ2-7	TGTGCCAGCAGTTACTCAGCGGGGGGAGTTAGCTCCTACGAGCAGTACTTC	CASSYSAGGVSSYEQYF
TRBV7-9	-	-	TRBJ2-2	TGTGCCAGCAGCACGACTAGTAGTACCGGGGAGCTGTTTTTT	CASSTTSSTGELFF
TRBV2	TRBD1	once	TRBJ2-3	TGTGCCAGCACCTTCGTCGGACAGGGAACAGATACGCAGTATTTT	CASTFVGQGTDTQYF
TRBV7-9	-	-	TRBJ1-2	TGTGCCAGCAGCTTAGGGGTCGTCGGATATAACTATGGCTACACCTTC	CASSLGVVGYNYGYTF
TRBV20-1	-	few	TRBJ1-2	TGCAGTGTTAGAGGAGGACCGGTTGGAGGCCACTATGGCTACACCTTC	CSVRGGPVGGHYGYTF
TRBV4-2	TRBD2	-	TRBJ2-1	TGTGCCAGCAGCCAAGATCACGGGAGGGCCCTTTCGGGCTACAATGAGCAGTTCTTC	CASSQDHGRALSGYNEQFF
TRBV5-1	TRBD2	-	TRBJ2-7	TGCGCCAGCAGCTTCACTGCGGGAGGGACCTACGAGCAGTACTTC	CASSFTAGGTYEQYF
TRBV30	-	-	TRBJ2-5	TGTGCCTGGAGTGACCAAGAGACCCAGTACTTC	CAWSDQETQYF
TRBV24-1	-	-	TRBJ2-2	TGTGCCACCAGTGATTCGGGCCCAGGGCGAACCGGGGAGCTGTTTTTT	CATSDSGPGRTGELFF
TRBV2	-	few	TRBJ2-5	TGTGCTAGTAGAGGGGCAGAGACCCAGTACTTC	CASRGAETQYF
TRBV5-1	-	-	TRBJ2-7	TGCGCCAGCGGAGGACAGAGCTTCGGCGAGCAGTACTTC	CASGGQSFGEQYF